Sequencing of this TCR beta chain was carried out in a study of cytomegalovirus exposure and HLA in healthy donors. The PCR made use of 60 Vbeta and 13 Jbeta primers. Generated by immunoSEQ multiplex PCR, the TCRdb table keeps only in-frame clones and is missing some. The repertoire holds a few hundred thousand clones, with around 66% as singletons. CDR1 and CDR2 from the germline V gene are SNHLY and FYNNEI. The V and J ends lost 7 bases and 0 bases, in that order; junction bases with no gene match: 6. This CDR3 is built from 14 residues. V usage is TRBV2 and J usage is TRBJ2-7; 7 nucleotides align to TRBD2. This TCR was sampled from a female donor in good health and CMV-seronegative. The sample taken for sequencing was PBMCs. Here the CDR3 reads CASMMASGSYEQYF. CDR3 in DNA: TGTGCCAGCATGATGGCTAGCGGCTCCTACGAGCAGTACTTC.